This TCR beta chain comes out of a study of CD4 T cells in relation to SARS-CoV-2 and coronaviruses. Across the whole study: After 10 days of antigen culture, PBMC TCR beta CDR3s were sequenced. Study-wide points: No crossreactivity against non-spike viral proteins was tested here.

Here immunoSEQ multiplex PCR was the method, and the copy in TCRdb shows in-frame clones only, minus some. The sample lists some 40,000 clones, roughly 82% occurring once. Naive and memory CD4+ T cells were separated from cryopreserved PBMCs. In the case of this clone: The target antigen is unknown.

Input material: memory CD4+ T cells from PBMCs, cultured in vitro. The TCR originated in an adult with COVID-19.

The CDR3 DNA sequence: TGTGCCAGCAGCCGACGGGACAGACAAGAGACCCAGTACTTC. Its protein product is CASSRRDRQETQYF. The V and J genes are TRBV7-9 and TRBJ2-5; 7 bases line up with TRBD1. CDR3 length: 14 amino acids. V lost 5 bases, J lost 2 bases, and 5 bases stayed unmatched. Looked up from germline, CDR1 is SEHNR and CDR2 is FQNEAQ (reference sequence).